This TCR beta chain was recorded in a study of T-cell memory formation after mild COVID-19. The TCR alpha and TCR beta cDNA libraries, bearing sample barcodes and UMIs, were generated by 5'RACE using constant-segment primers. TCRdb itself ran the 5' RACE reads through MiXCR, one entry per CDR3 protein. Among some 410,000 distinct CDR3 sequences listed, around a quarter were seen once. Trimming removed 4 bases from V and 3 bases from J; junction bases left unmatched: 9. The CDR3 has 15 amino acids. Study-wide points: Contracting CD4+ clones were located mainly in CM and EM, and CD8+ clones in EMRA.

The table lists this clonotype with a few counts. Its target is not known. This clonotype originated in an adult woman who had mild COVID-19 (a few samples of this study predate the infection). Cell type and time point are not known. Sequenced input: PBMCs or a T cell subset sorted from them (not recorded which). The J gene is TRBJ2-7, the V gene TRBV12-3 or TRBV12-4, with TRBD1 matching over 7 bases. The CDR3 spells CASSSQGKVNYEQYF. CDR3 in DNA: TGTGCCAGCAGTTCACAGGGGAAAGTAAACTACGAGCAGTACTTC.